The source of this T cell receptor (beta chain) is a study of radiotherapy plus CTLA-4 blockade in lung cancer. TCRdb's copy holds only in-frame clones and misses some; the assay was immunoSEQ multiplex PCR. The sample lists over 70,000 clones; about 90% were seen once. Participants had chemo-refractory metastatic non-small-cell lung cancer and were treated with focal radiation plus ipilimumab CTLA-4 blockade. Losses at the gene ends were 2 bases for V and 4 bases for J; bases not matched to a gene: 5. Germline V CDR1 and CDR2: GTSNPN, SVGIG (reference sequence). The CDR3 is made up of 14 amino acids. Notes on this clone: Its specificity is not known.

Study conclusions and caveats: Response, reportedly, was best predicted by interferon-beta along with early blood T cell clone dynamics.

V gene TRBV30 combines with J gene TRBJ1-2, with 9 bases aligning to TRBD1. The sequencing here drew on peripheral blood, taken from a patient treated with radiotherapy plus ipilimumab. The clonotype comes from a human donor with non-small cell lung cancer who had a partial response to radiotherapy plus ipilimumab. The CDR3 loop reads CAWSPTGGTYGYTF. CDR3 DNA sequence: TGTGCCTGGAGTCCGACAGGGGGGACCTATGGCTACACCTTC. Full variable domain (remainder filled in from reference TRBV30 and TRBJ1-2): SQTIHQWPATLVQPVGSPLSLECTVEGTSNPNLYWYRQAAGRGLQLLFYSVGIGQISSEVPQNLSASRPQDRQFILSSKKLLLSDSGFYLCAWSPTGGTYGYTFGSGTRLTVV.